Following are 20 T cell receptor beta chains from one sample sequenced in a study of quantifying T cell responses using KT2 cells. Study in general: Reverse transcription used primers in the TCR alpha and beta constant regions.

Each cDNA got a UMI-containing oligo ligated at its 3' end. First-round PCR used four to five cycles and beta primers RC1.1 and RC1.2 covering TRBC1 and TRBC2. TCRdb ran MiXCR on the UMI-ligation and nested PCR reads and lists one entry per CDR3 protein. The table includes 40,000 to 50,000 distinct CDR3 sequences, 17% detected once. Input material: PBMCs spiked with cells of the T cell clone KT2. These TCRs come from a human donor.

This clonotype appeared many times. The J gene is TRBJ2-6, the V gene TRBV20-1; D not resolved. The germline gives CDR1 DFQATT, CDR2 SNEGSKA (reference sequence). Trimming took off 1 base at V and 0 bases at J, with 4 bases between the two ends. The CDR3 has 14 amino acids. CDR3 residues: CSARAVSGANVLTF. CDR3 bases: TGCAGTGCTAGAGCAGTCTCTGGGGCCAACGTCCTGACTTTC.

The V and J genes are TRBV14 and TRBJ2-6; D is unclear. Germline V gives CDR1 SGHDN, CDR2 FVKESK. This CDR3 region has 15 residues. Deletions cut 5 bases from V and 0 bases from J, with 8 bases between. The CDR3 DNA sequence: TGTGCCAGCAGCTACGACCCCTCTGGGGCCAACGTCCTGACTTTC. Translation gives CASSYDPSGANVLTF.

The rearrangement links TRBV7-2 to TRBJ2-7; 7 bases match TRBD2. The germline CDR1 and CDR2 sequences are SGHTA and FQGNSA. This CDR3 region has 16 residues. J was trimmed by 3 bases and V by 5 bases; bases with no gene match: 13. CDR3 DNA sequence: TGTGCCAGCAGCCCTAGATGGGCGGGGGAACTCTACGAGCAGTACTTC. Protein product: CASSPRWAGELYEQYF.

The chain recombines TRBV10-2 with TRBJ2-3; the D gene is possibly TRBD1 (6 bases). Trimming pared 4 bases from V and 2 bases from J, leaving 13 bases between. This CDR3 has 15 residues. Germline CDR1 reads WSHSY; CDR2 reads SAAADI. Here the CDR3 reads CASSGVDRYTDTQYF. CDR3 sequence (DNA): TGCGCCAGCAGTGGGGTGGACAGATACACAGATACGCAGTATTTT.

This clonotype was seen at least ten times. The chain is built from TRBV11-2 and TRBJ2-7; 8 bases map to TRBD1. The CDR3 runs to 17 residues. The V gene's germline CDR1 is SGHAT and CDR2 FQNNGV. V dropped 5 bases and J dropped 4; count of bases not matched to a gene: 16. CDR3 coding DNA: TGTGCCAGCAGCATTACCCTCTTACAGGGGGACATTTACGAGCAGTACTTC. This gives the protein CASSITLLQGDIYEQYF.

This clonotype occurred a few times. The chain is built from TRBV12-3 or TRBV12-4 and TRBJ1-2; D not certain. This CDR3 spans 13 amino acids. Trimming stripped 5 bases from V and 2 bases from J, with 9 bases between. Here the CDR3 DNA reads TGTGCCAGCAGTAGGGAGGGAAACTATGGCTACACCTTC. Protein sequence: CASSREGNYGYTF.

This clonotype was seen just once. The chain joins TRBV3-1 to TRBJ2-4, with D possibly being TRBD1 or TRBD2 (5 bases each). Germline CDR1 LGHDT, CDR2 YNNKEL (reference sequence). The CDR3 length is 17 residues. Trimming took 6 bases from V and 0 from J, leaving 18 bases between them. CDR3 coding DNA: TGTGCCAGCAGTCCCTCGACATCCGGGACAGCCAAAAACATTCAGTACTTC. As protein: CASSPSTSGTAKNIQYF.

This clonotype is labeled large. The chain links TRBV5-1 to TRBJ1-6, with D possibly being TRBD1 (6 bases). Trimming pared 6 bases from V and 5 bases from J, leaving 15 bases between. The length of the CDR3 is 15 residues. CDR1 and CDR2 from the germline V gene are SGHRS and YFSETQ. This chain's CDR3 is CASTLGPGDNSPLHF. In nucleotides, the CDR3 is TGCGCCAGCACTCTTGGGCCAGGGGATAATTCACCCCTCCACTTT.

This clonotype was counted only a few times. The gene calls are TRBV6-4 and TRBJ1-1; unclear D gene. CDR3 size: 13 residues. The V gene's germline CDR1 is MRHNA and CDR2 SNTAGT. V dropped 6 bases and J dropped 1 base, with 9 bases sitting between them. This CDR3 reads CASSFRGNTEAFF. The CDR3 coding sequence is TGTGCCAGCAGCTTCCGTGGGAACACTGAAGCTTTCTTT.

The chain joins TRBV15 to TRBJ2-1, with 11 bases identical to TRBD2. Germline CDR1 and CDR2: LNHNV and YYDKDF (reference sequence). Trimming cost V 5 bases and J 3 bases; bases outside gene matches: 3. The CDR3 runs 15 residues. DNA of the CDR3: TGTGCCACCAGCGTTAGCGGGAGGGGCTACAATGAGCAGTTCTTC. It translates to CATSVSGRGYNEQFF.

This clonotype was seen at least ten times. The chain has TRBV12-3 or TRBV12-4 and TRBJ2-1, with D possibly TRBD2 on 7 matching bases. The CDR3 spans 16 residues. Trimming took 6 bases from V and 2 from J, leaving 17 bases between them. The CDR3 here is CASSIPGEGAYNEQFF. CDR3 sequence (DNA): TGTGCCAGCAGCATACCCGGGGAGGGGGCCTACAATGAGCAGTTCTTC.

This clonotype appeared many times. The chain combines TRBV12-3 or TRBV12-4 with TRBJ2-7; maybe TRBD2 (7 bases). The V and J ends lost 4 bases and 4 bases respectively, with 17 bases between them. The CDR3 is made up of 15 amino acids. CDR3 coding DNA: TGTGCCAGCAGTTCCTTTGGAGGGGGGGATTACGAGCAGTACTTC. Translation: CASSSFGGGDYEQYF.

The chain is built from TRBV7-6 and TRBJ2-2; 11 bases line up with TRBD2. CDR1 SGHVS and CDR2 FNYEAQ come from the germline V gene. The CDR3 runs 16 residues. The V segment lost 5 bases and the J segment 1 base; nucleotides outside the gene matches: 3. The chain's CDR3 is CASSDTSGGNTGELFF. The DNA of the CDR3 is TGTGCCAGCAGCGACACTAGCGGGGGGAACACCGGGGAGCTGTTTTTT. The full variable domain, with the rest looked up from reference TRBV7-6 and TRBJ2-2, is GAGVSQSPRYKVTKRGQDVALRCDPISGHVSLYWYRQALGQGPEFLTYFNYEAQQDKSGLPNDRFSAERPEGSISTLTIQRTEQRDSAMYRCASSDTSGGNTGELFFGEGSRLTVL.

The chain joins TRBV7-8 to TRBJ1-6, with D hard to call. Germline values: CDR1 SGHVS, CDR2 FQNEAQ. Trimming pared 1 base from V and 1 base from J, leaving 11 bases between. The CDR3 totals 17 residues. This CDR3 is CASSLGGLRSYNSPLHF. CDR3 DNA sequence: TGTGCCAGCAGCTTAGGGGGTTTAAGATCCTATAATTCACCCCTCCACTTT.

This chain joins TRBV12-3 or TRBV12-4 and TRBJ1-2; D is ambiguous. The CDR3 spans 12 residues. V shed 3 bases and J shed 12 bases, with 14 bases lying between them. This CDR3 is CASSFGPLFHTF. CDR3 nucleotide sequence: TGTGCCAGCAGTTTTGGCCCGTTATTCCACACCTTC.

V usage is TRBV29-1 and J usage is TRBJ2-3; 11 positions match TRBD2. There are 14 residues in the CDR3. The trim removed 6 bases at V and 5 bases at J, leaving 7 bases unmatched. The germline gives CDR1 SQVTM, CDR2 ANQGSEA. CDR3 region: CSVPPGTSGDTQYF. CDR3 sequence (DNA): TGCAGCGTACCCCCCGGGACTAGCGGAGATACGCAGTATTTT.

In its sample, this clonotype was seen a few times. The V call is TRBV6-2 or TRBV6-3, the J call TRBJ2-1, with 9 positions matching TRBD2. CDR1 is MNHEY, CDR2 SVGEGT, per germline. The CDR3 is made up of 14 amino acids. J lost 7 bases, V lost 8 bases, and 9 bases had no gene match. CDR3 bases: TGTGCCAGCTGTAGCGGGAGAGAGGTAAATGAGCAGTTCTTC. Translation gives CASCSGREVNEQFF.

There are a few counts of this clonotype. The chain combines TRBV20-1 with TRBJ2-3, with D hard to call. The CDR3 consists of 14 residues. The V gene's germline CDR1 is DFQATT and CDR2 SNEGSKA (reference sequence). V lost 2 bases and J 2 bases, leaving 11 bases between the germline ends. Written as DNA, the CDR3 is TGCAGTGCTAGAAGCATCGCCACCACAGATACGCAGTATTTT. This encodes CSARSIATTDTQYF.

This rearrangement joins TRBV5-1 to TRBJ2-7, with D uncertain. Per germline, CDR1 SGHRS and CDR2 YFSETQ. V dropped 0 bases and J dropped 4 bases, with 11 bases sitting between them. This CDR3 has 14 residues. In nucleotides, the CDR3 is TGCGCCAGCAGCTTGGTTGATCGCTTGTACGAGCAGTACTTC. It encodes CASSLVDRLYEQYF.

The chain uses TRBV10-3 and TRBJ1-6; D might be TRBD1 (6 bases). Germline CDR1 is ENHRY and CDR2 is SYGVKD. V lost 7 bases and J lost 10, with 14 bases in between. The CDR3 has 13 residues. For the CDR3, the DNA is TGTGCCATCAAACAGGGTATGGGGTCACCCCTCCACTTT. This codes for CAIKQGMGSPLHF.